This T cell receptor beta chain was identified during a study of identical twins. Trimming left V 6 bases short and J 2 bases short, with 7 bases between. The length of the CDR3 is 12 residues. The germline V gene has CDR1 ENHRY and CDR2 SYGVKD. TCRdb re-called the 5' RACE reads through MiXCR, storing one row per CDR3 protein. The sample includes roughly 750,000 distinct CDR3 sequences, over 20% seen only once; the top ten take about 4.5%. The sample holds a few counts of this clonotype. These data were likewise used in another study, on T cells expressing NK-cell markers. Per that paper: HCMV specificity of the expanded NKG2C+ T cell clones stayed unclear.

This chain uses TRBV10-3 with TRBJ1-2; D gene unclear. The TCR sequence derives from a woman younger than 35 in good health. Sequencing used PBMCs. In DNA, the CDR3 is TGTGCCATCAGGACGCTGAACTATGGCTACACCTTC. This codes for CAIRTLNYGYTF.